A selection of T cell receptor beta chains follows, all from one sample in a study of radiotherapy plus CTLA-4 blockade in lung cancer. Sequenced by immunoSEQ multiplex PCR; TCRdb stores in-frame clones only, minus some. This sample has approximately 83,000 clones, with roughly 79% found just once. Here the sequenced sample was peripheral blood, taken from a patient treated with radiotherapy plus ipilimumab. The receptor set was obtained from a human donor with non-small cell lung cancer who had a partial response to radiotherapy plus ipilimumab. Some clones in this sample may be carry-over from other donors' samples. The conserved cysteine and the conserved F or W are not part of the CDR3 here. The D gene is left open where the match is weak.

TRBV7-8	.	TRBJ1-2	ASRPLTFREGYGYT
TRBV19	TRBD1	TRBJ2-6	ASTRQGSGANVLT
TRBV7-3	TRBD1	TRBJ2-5	ASSPGQGAGETQY
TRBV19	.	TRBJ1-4	ASSRNGVRNEKLF
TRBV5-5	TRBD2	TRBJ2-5	ASSLVNLASGSSRTQY
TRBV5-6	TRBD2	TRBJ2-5	ASSLRTSGVRETQY
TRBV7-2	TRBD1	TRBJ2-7	ASSPRQGTEQY
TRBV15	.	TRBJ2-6	ASTGPGRANVLT
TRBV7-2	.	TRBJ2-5	ASSLVLQETQY
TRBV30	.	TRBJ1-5	AWSPDWNSNQPQH
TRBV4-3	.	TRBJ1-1	ASSQESPMRGLNTEAF
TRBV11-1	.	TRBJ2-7	ASSPLDRSPYEQY
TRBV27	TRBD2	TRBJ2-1	ASSFSWGGNEQF
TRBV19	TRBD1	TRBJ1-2	ASNDRGRVYGYT
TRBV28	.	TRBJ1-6	ASSLLSDFSGHSPLH
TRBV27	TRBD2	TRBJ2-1	ASSFSGGSSYNEQF
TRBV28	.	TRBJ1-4	ASSRLREKLF
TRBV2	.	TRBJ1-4	ASSERSRGLSEKLF
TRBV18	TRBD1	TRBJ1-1	ASSPGTGRNEAF
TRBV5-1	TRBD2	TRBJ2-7	ASSAGLAIKDEQY
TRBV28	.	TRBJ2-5	ASNGETQY
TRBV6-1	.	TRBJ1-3	ASCLSGNSGNTIY
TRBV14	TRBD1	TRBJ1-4	ASSQAGTGVEKLF
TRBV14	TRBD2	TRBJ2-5	ASSQEGTSGRGETQY
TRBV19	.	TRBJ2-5	ASSSGVAQETQY
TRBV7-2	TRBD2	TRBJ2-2	ASRPGTRAGELF
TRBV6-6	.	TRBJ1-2	ASSYKGYGYT
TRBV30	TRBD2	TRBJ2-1	AWSVAGGNEQF
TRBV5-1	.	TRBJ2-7	ASSLGTAFTYEQY
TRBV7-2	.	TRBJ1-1	ASSSTLGGIGRAF